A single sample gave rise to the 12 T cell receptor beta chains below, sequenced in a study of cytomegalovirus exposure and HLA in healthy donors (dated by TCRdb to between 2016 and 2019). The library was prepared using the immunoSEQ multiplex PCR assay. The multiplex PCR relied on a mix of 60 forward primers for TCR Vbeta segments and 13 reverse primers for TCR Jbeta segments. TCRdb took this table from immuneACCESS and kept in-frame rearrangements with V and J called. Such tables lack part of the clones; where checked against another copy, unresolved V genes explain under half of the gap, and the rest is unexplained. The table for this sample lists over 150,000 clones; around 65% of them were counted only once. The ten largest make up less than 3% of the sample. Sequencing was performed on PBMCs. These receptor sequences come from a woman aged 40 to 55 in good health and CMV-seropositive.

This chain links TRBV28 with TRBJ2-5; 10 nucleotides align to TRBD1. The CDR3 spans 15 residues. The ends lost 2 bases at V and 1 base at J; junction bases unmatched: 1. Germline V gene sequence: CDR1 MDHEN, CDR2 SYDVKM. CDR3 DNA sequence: TGTGCCAGCAGTTTACGGACAGGGGGCCAAGAGACCCAGTACTTC. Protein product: CASSLRTGGQETQYF.

The CDR3 loop is CASGNNEQFF. The CDR3 DNA is TGTGCCAGCGGCAACAATGAGCAGTTCTTC. J is TRBJ2-1 and V is TRBV28; D uncertain. The V gene's germline CDR1 is MDHEN and CDR2 SYDVKM. This CDR3 has 10 amino acids. Trimming left V 8 bases short and J 5 bases short, with 4 bases between.

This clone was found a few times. The CDR3 loop reads CASSDRGPEGGAFF. The CDR3, as DNA: TGTGCCAGCAGCGACAGGGGGCCCGAAGGTGGAGCTTTCTTT. This chain links TRBV2 with TRBJ1-1; 10 nucleotides agree with TRBD1. The CDR3 loop spans 14 amino acids. The J segment lost 10 bases and the V segment lost 6 bases, leaving 11 bases of the junction unmatched. Germline-derived CDR1 and CDR2 are SNHLY and FYNNEI.

The CDR3 region is CASSRGGELFF. The CDR3 nucleotides read TGCGCCAGCAGCCGAGGCGGGGAGCTGTTTTTT. The chain employs TRBV4-1 and TRBJ2-2; no firm D call. V gave up 4 bases and J gave up 7 bases, with 4 bases separating them. This CDR3 spans 11 amino acids. Germline CDR1 reads MGHRA; CDR2 reads YSYEKL.

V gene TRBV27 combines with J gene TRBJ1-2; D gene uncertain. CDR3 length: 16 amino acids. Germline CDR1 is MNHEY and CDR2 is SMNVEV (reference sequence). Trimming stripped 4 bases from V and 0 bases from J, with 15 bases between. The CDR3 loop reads CASSSRASGANYGYTF. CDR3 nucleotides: TGTGCCAGCAGTTCCCGGGCGTCGGGAGCTAACTATGGCTACACCTTC.

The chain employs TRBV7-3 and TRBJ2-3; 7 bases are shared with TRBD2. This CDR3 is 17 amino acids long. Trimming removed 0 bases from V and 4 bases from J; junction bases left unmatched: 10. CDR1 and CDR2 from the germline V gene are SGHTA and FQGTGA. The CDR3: CASSLTSAGVGADTQYF. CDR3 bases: TGTGCCAGCAGCTTAACCTCTGCGGGAGTGGGAGCAGATACGCAGTATTTT.

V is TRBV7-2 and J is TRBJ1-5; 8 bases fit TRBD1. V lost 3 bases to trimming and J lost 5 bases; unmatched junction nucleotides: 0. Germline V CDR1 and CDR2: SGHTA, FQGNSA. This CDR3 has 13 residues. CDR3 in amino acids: CASSLTGDQPQHF. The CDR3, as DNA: TGTGCCAGCAGCTTGACAGGGGATCAGCCCCAGCATTTT.

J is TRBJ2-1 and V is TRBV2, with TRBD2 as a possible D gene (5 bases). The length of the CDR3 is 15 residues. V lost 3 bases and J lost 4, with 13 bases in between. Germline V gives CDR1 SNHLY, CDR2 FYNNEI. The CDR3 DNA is TGTGCCAGCAGTGATGAACGGGGTCTTTACAATGAGCAGTTCTTC. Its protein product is CASSDERGLYNEQFF.

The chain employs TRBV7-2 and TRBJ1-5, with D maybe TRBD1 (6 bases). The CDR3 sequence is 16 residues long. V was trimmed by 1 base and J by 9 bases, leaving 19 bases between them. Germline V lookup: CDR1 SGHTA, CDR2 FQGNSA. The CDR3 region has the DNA TGTGCCAGCAGCTTAGGCTCAGGGGCTTCCGAAAGGCCCCAGCATTTT. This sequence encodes CASSLGSGASERPQHF.

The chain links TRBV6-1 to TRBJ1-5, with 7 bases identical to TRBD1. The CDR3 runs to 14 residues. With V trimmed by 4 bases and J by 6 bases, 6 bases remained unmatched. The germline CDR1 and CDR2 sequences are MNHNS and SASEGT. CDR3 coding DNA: TGTGCCAGCAGTGCAACGCAGGGGGTTCAGCCCCAGCATTTT. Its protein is CASSATQGVQPQHF.

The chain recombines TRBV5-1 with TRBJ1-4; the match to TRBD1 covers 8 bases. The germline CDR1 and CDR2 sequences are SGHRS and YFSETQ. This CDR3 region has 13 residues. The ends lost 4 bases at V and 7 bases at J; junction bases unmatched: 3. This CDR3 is CASSLQGAEKLFF. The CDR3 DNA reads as TGCGCCAGCAGCCTCCAGGGGGCTGAAAAACTGTTTTTT.

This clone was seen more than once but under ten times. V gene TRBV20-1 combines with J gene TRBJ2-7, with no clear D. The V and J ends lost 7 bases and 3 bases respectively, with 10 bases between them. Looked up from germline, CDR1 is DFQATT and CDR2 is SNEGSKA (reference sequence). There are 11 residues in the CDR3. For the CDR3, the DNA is TGCAGTGTCATGAAACTCTACGAGCAGTACTTC. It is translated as CSVMKLYEQYF.